The next 17 T cell receptor beta chains were all read from a single sample in a study of human T cells and chemical hapten exposure. Using its own MiXCR run on the RACE reads, TCRdb lists one record per CDR3 protein. The repertoire holds 150,000 to 200,000 distinct CDR3 sequences, with around 30% as singletons. Time point denoted: pre-sensitization, week 0. Treatment of the sample: therapeutic diphenylcyclopropenone sensitization with weekly scalp DPC. Sequenced here: whole blood, sampled in connection with sensitization to the hapten diphenylcyclopropenone (DPC). The origin of the receptors is a woman in her 30s with alopecia areata. Some clones in this sample may be carry-over from other donors' samples.

V usage is TRBV28 and J usage is TRBJ2-7; D perhaps matches TRBD1 (5 bases). There are 13 residues in the CDR3. The V gene lost 7 bases and the J gene lost 4 bases, with 14 bases spanning the gap. Germline CDR1 is MDHEN and CDR2 is SYDVKM. CDR3 sequence (DNA): TGTGCCAGCAAATTCCCAGGGCAGTACGAGCAGTACTTC. Translated, it gives CASKFPGQYEQYF.

This clonotype was recorded a few times. Germline and junction disagree at one end, which may indicate a read error. The chain has TRBV29-1 and TRBJ1-1, with 7 bases aligning to TRBD1. This CDR3 is built from 10 residues. Germline CDR1 reads SQVTM; CDR2 reads ANQGSEA. CDR3 amino acids: CSVGGQEALF. DNA for the CDR3: TGCAGCGTAGGAGGACAGGAAGCTCTCTTT.

The chain has TRBV2 and TRBJ1-2, with TRBD1 matching 8 bases. Germline V gives CDR1 SNHLY, CDR2 FYNNEI. The CDR3 is 14 residues long. J was trimmed by 6 bases and V by 6 bases; bases with no gene match: 9. This chain's CDR3 is CASSPRTGYNGYTF. CDR3 nucleotides: TGTGCCAGCAGCCCTAGGACAGGGTATAATGGCTACACCTTC.

V gene TRBV10-2 combines with J gene TRBJ2-1; tentative D call: TRBD2 (6 bases). The CDR3 is made up of 15 amino acids. Trimming shortened V by 6 bases and J by 1 base, and 13 bases separated the two germline ends. In germline, CDR1 is WSHSY, CDR2 SAAADI. CDR3 coding DNA: TGCGCCAGCAGAGGTAGGAGGGCTTCCTACAATGAGCAGTTCTTC. Its protein product is CASRGRRASYNEQFF.

This clonotype was seen a few times. The CDR3 DNA reads as TGCAGTGCTAGAGTGGGTTTTCTGGCGGGCTACACCTTC. Residues: CSARVGFLAGYTF. The rearrangement links TRBV20-1 to TRBJ1-2; unclear D gene. Germline lookup yields CDR1 DFQATT and CDR2 SNEGSKA (reference sequence). CDR3 size: 13 residues. V dropped 1 base and J dropped 8 bases, with 14 bases sitting between them.

This chain links TRBV29-1 with TRBJ2-3, with 7 bases aligning to TRBD1. Germline CDR1 is SQVTM and CDR2 is ANQGSEA. The trim removed 2 bases at V and 8 bases at J, leaving 10 bases unmatched. This CDR3 spans 14 amino acids. CDR3 loop: CSVETTGTGGTQYF. The CDR3 bases are TGCAGCGTTGAAACGACAGGGACCGGAGGTACGCAGTATTTT.

The V and J genes are TRBV11-2 and TRBJ1-1; TRBD1 aligns across 9 bases. Germline CDR1 and CDR2: SGHAT and FQNNGV. This CDR3 has 15 amino acids. V was pared by 5 bases and J by 4 bases, with 8 bases of the junction left unmatched. The CDR3 region has the DNA TGTGCCAGCAGCGAGGGACAGGGAGGGGGCACTGAAGCTTTCTTT. This translates into CASSEGQGGGTEAFF.

This clonotype was counted once. The V and J genes are TRBV20-1 and TRBJ2-1; D is possibly TRBD1 (8 bases). CDR3 length: 16 amino acids. Trimming shortened V by 6 bases and J by 3 bases, and 21 bases separated the two germline ends. From germline, CDR1 is DFQATT and CDR2 SNEGSKA (reference sequence). The CDR3 coding sequence is TGCAGTGCCAGGGGGCAAGCGGGACTCTTCTACAATGAGCAGTTCTTC. Translated, it gives CSARGQAGLFYNEQFF.

This clonotype came up a few times. The gene calls are TRBV4-3 and TRBJ2-1; 11 bases match TRBD1. The CDR3 consists of 16 residues. The V segment lost 1 base and the J segment 6 bases; nucleotides outside the gene matches: 5. Germline V gene lookup returns CDR1 LGHNA and CDR2 YSLEER. The CDR3 is CASSQVAGTGGNEQFF. CDR3 bases: TGCGCCAGCAGCCAAGTGGCGGGGACAGGGGGCAATGAGCAGTTCTTC.

The chain is built from TRBV5-6 and TRBJ1-1; 9 bases are a match to TRBD1. Germline CDR1 and CDR2: SGHDT and YYEEEE. V was pared by 4 bases and J by 4 bases, with 5 bases of the junction left unmatched. This CDR3 comprises 14 residues. The CDR3 DNA sequence: TGTGCCAGCAGCACTAAGACAGGGGGCACTGAAGCTTTCTTT. It codes for CASSTKTGGTEAFF.

In its sample, this clonotype was seen a few times. The chain links TRBV18 to TRBJ1-4; TRBD1 matches 7 bases. The CDR3 runs to 17 residues. Trimming at V came to 0 bases and at J to 2 bases, leaving 6 bases not matched to a gene. Germline CDR1 is KGHSH and CDR2 is LQKENI. CDR3 sequence reads: CASSPPRQGPTNEKLFF. CDR3 bases: TGTGCCAGCTCACCACCTCGACAGGGCCCTACTAATGAAAAACTGTTTTTT.

The chain is built from TRBV7-6 and TRBJ2-5; TRBD1 matches 9 bases. The CDR3 totals 18 residues. Trimming removed 7 bases from V and 0 bases from J; junction bases left unmatched: 15. Germline V CDR1 and CDR2: SGHVS, FNYEAQ. The CDR3 spells CASTDVWEQGAYQETQYF. The CDR3 region has the DNA TGTGCCAGCACCGATGTCTGGGAACAGGGGGCCTACCAAGAGACCCAGTACTTC.

This clonotype came up a few times. This chain connects TRBV7-2 to TRBJ2-5; 14 bases agree with TRBD2. With 4 bases clipped from V and 2 bases from J, the junction kept 3 bases outside the gene matches. The CDR3 sequence is 16 residues long. Germline V lookup: CDR1 SGHTA, CDR2 FQGNSA. CDR3 protein: CASSWGLAGEQETQYF. The CDR3 DNA reads as TGTGCCAGCAGCTGGGGACTAGCGGGGGAGCAAGAGACCCAGTACTTC.

The chain links TRBV6-2 or TRBV6-3 to TRBJ1-2; D might be TRBD1 (6 bases). This CDR3 has 13 amino acids. The V and J ends lost 2 bases and 6 bases respectively, with 10 bases between them. The germline gives CDR1 MNHEY, CDR2 SVGEGT. CDR3 amino acids: CASSYGTSDGYTF. The CDR3 region has the DNA TGTGCCAGCAGTTACGGGACAAGCGATGGCTACACCTTC.

This clonotype was seen more than once but under ten times. V usage is TRBV15 and J usage is TRBJ2-1; TRBD2 aligns across 8 bases. Unmatched junction bases numbered 4, after V lost 0 bases and J lost 3 bases. The CDR3 runs 16 residues. From germline, CDR1 is LNHNV and CDR2 YYDKDF (reference sequence). CDR3 nucleotide sequence: TGTGCCACCAGCAGAGACACTAGCGGAGGCTACAATGAGCAGTTCTTC. Translation: CATSRDTSGGYNEQFF. The full variable domain, rest sourced from reference TRBV15 and TRBJ2-1, is DAMVIQNPRYQVTQFGKPVTLSCSQTLNHNVMYWYQQKSSQAPKLLFHYYDKDFNNEADTPDNFQSRRPNTSFCFLDIRSPGLGDTAMYLCATSRDTSGGYNEQFFGPGTRLTVL.

This clonotype was seen a handful of times. V is TRBV20-1 and J is TRBJ2-1; 16 nucleotides agree with TRBD2. The germline CDR1 and CDR2 sequences are DFQATT and SNEGSKA (reference sequence). The CDR3 has 16 residues. After removal of 4 bases from V and 8 bases from J, the junction contained 8 bases not matched to a gene. The CDR3 loop is CSATTGLAGGPYEQFF. The CDR3 DNA follows: TGCAGTGCTACGACGGGACTAGCGGGAGGGCCTTATGAGCAGTTCTTC.

V is TRBV2 and J is TRBJ2-5, with 8 bases identical to TRBD2. The germline V gene has CDR1 SNHLY and CDR2 FYNNEI. This CDR3 has 15 amino acids. V trimming: 6 bases; J trimming: 5 bases; junction bases outside the gene matches: 11. The CDR3 region is CASRRRGGGEETQYF. CDR3 coding DNA: TGTGCCAGCAGACGTCGGGGGGGCGGAGAGGAGACCCAGTACTTC.